The T cell receptor beta chain under discussion was sequenced for a study of cytomegalovirus exposure and HLA in healthy donors. Study-level background: A later analysis reported the approximately 120 validation repertoires used the same platform as the roughly 670 first-cohort repertoires.

Produced via immunoSEQ multiplex PCR; TCRdb's table is partial and in-frame only. The profile shows some 65,000 clones, around 97% of them singletons. This clone was observed a single time. What it binds is unknown. The CDR3 runs 18 residues. Trimming removed 4 bases from V and 5 bases from J, with 21 bases in between. The V gene's germline CDR1 is SGHAT and CDR2 FQNNGV. Whole-study results and caveats: Cytomegalovirus-associated TCR beta chains were listed, numbering more than 150. Confirmation in vitro established that a few CMV-associated chains were specific for CMV antigens. In the roughly 130 validation repertoires, a later analysis found that first-cohort TCR clusters tended to co-occur.

The clonotype originates from a man between 18 and 29 years old in good health and CMV-seronegative. V is TRBV11-2 and J is TRBJ1-6; D may be TRBD1 (5 bases). The sample comprised PBMCs. Here the CDR3 reads CASSYNRWGERNNSPLHF. The CDR3 DNA is TGTGCCAGCAGCTATAACCGGTGGGGGGAGCGAAATAATTCACCCCTCCACTTT.